The rows below give T cell receptor beta chains drawn from one sample of a study of T cell responses to AZD1222 COVID-19 vaccine. Generated by immunoSEQ multiplex PCR, the TCRdb table keeps only in-frame clones and is missing some. The sample has approximately 130,000 clones; 80% to 95% are singletons. Here the sequenced sample was peripheral blood, taken on day 0 of AZD1222 vaccination. All receptors come from an adult in good health. CDR3s include the opening cysteine and the closing phenylalanine or tryptophan. D genes are given only for firm matches. Rows may omit the clone size; those that give it use once, few, many or a size class.

>TRBV19|TRBD1|TRBJ2-7|.
TGTGCCAGTAGATCACAGGGGAGCCACGAGCAGTACTTC
CASRSQGSHEQYF
>TRBV7-9|.|TRBJ1-2|.
TGTGCCAGCAGCATAGGGGTTCGTGGCTACACCTTC
CASSIGVRGYTF
>TRBV11-2|.|TRBJ2-1|once
TGTGCCAGCAGCTTAGCATATACGGGTCCAGGGGTGGGTATTGAGCAGTTCTTC
CASSLAYTGPGVGIEQFF
>TRBV3-1/TRBV3-2|TRBD1|TRBJ1-6|.
TGTGCCAGCAGCCAATTTGCAGGGGGTGGTTCACCCCTCCACTTT
CASSQFAGGGSPLHF
>TRBV6-5|.|TRBJ1-2|.
TGTGCCAGCAGTAATCAGGGGCGCCCCTATGGCTACACCTTC
CASSNQGRPYGYTF
>TRBV6-5|.|TRBJ1-6|.
TGTGCCAGCACCGCCGACGGGGGGACTGGGTCACCCCTCCACTTT
CASTADGGTGSPLHF
>TRBV29-1|TRBD2|TRBJ2-4|.
TGCAGCGTATCTGGGCTACCCGGAGCCGGGGGGATTCAGTACTTC
CSVSGLPGAGGIQYF
>TRBV9|.|TRBJ1-2|.
TGTGCCAGCAGCGTAACCAGGGAGGGCGGCTACACCTTC
CASSVTREGGYTF
>TRBV6-2/TRBV6-3|TRBD2|TRBJ2-1|.
TGTGCCAGCAGTTACCTACTCCAAAAGCGGGAGGGCCGGCAGGAGCAGTTCTTC
CASSYLLQKREGRQEQFF
>TRBV6-5|.|TRBJ2-2|once
TGTGCCAGCAGACAGGGCAGGGCCGGGGAGCTGTTTTTT
CASRQGRAGELFF
>TRBV29-1|TRBD2|TRBJ2-7|.
TGCAGCGTTGTAGGTAGCGGGAGGCCGACCTACGAGCAGTACTTC
CSVVGSGRPTYEQYF
>TRBV13|.|TRBJ2-3|.
TGTGCCAGCACCCGACGAGGGGCTTGGGGCACAGATACGCAGTATTTT
CASTRRGAWGTDTQYF
>TRBV3-1/TRBV3-2|.|TRBJ1-5|.
TGTGCCAGCAGCCAATCGGGGGGGCCCCAGCATTTT
CASSQSGGPQHF
>TRBV6-6|TRBD1|TRBJ1-3|.
TGTGCCAGCAGTTTTACGGGACAGGGAATAGGAAACACCATATATTTT
CASSFTGQGIGNTIYF
>TRBV27|TRBD2|TRBJ2-1|.
TGTGCCAGCAGCCTGCGACTAGCGGGAGGGCCAGGCAATGAGCAGTTCTTC
CASSLRLAGGPGNEQFF
>TRBV5-1|.|TRBJ1-2|.
TGCGCCAGCAGCTTGGATGTCAACAGTTTAAACTATGGCTACACCTTC
CASSLDVNSLNYGYTF
>TRBV7-9|.|TRBJ2-3|.
TGTGCCAGCAGCTTTCCCGGGGCAGATACGCAGTATTTT
CASSFPGADTQYF
>TRBV19|.|TRBJ1-6|.
TGTGCCAGTAGTGTCTCAAATTCACCCCTCCACTTT
CASSVSNSPLHF
>TRBV5-6|.|TRBJ1-2|.
TGTGCCAGCAGCCTCTTGTCCGGGGGCACCCACTATGGCTACACCTTC
CASSLLSGGTHYGYTF
>TRBV5-6|TRBD2|TRBJ2-7|.
TGTGCCAGCAGCACACGCGGACTAGCGGAGACCTACGAGCAGTACTTC
CASSTRGLAETYEQYF
>TRBV15|TRBD1|TRBJ2-3|.
TGTGCCACCAGCAGAGACCCCGGGACAGGGAATACGCAGTATTTT
CATSRDPGTGNTQYF
>TRBV7-9|TRBD1|TRBJ2-1|.
TGTGCCAGCAGCACCCGGACAGGATTGCGGAATGAGCAGTTCTTC
CASSTRTGLRNEQFF
>TRBV4-2|.|TRBJ1-1|.
TGTGCCAGCAGCCAAGTCGGGCTCGGGGATGAAGCTTTCTTT
CASSQVGLGDEAFF
>TRBV28|.|TRBJ1-3|.
TGTGCCAGCAGTTTGAGCTTCTCTGGAAACACCATATATTTT
CASSLSFSGNTIYF
>TRBV28|TRBD2|TRBJ2-7|.
TGTGCCAGCAGCCCTCAAGCGGGAGGGGCCTACGAGCAGTACTTC
CASSPQAGGAYEQYF
>TRBV2|.|TRBJ1-4|once
TGTGCCAGCAGCGGGACACGGGCTAATGAAAAACTGTTTTTT
CASSGTRANEKLFF
>TRBV15|TRBD2|TRBJ2-7|once
TGTGCCACCAGCCTTCTCTTGGGGGAGGGGTACGAGCAGTACTTC
CATSLLLGEGYEQYF
>TRBV5-6|TRBD1|TRBJ1-1|.
TGTGCCAGCAGCTTTAAGGGACAGGGTATTTCGGATGAAGCTTTCTTT
CASSFKGQGISDEAFF
>TRBV7-3|.|TRBJ1-1|once
TGTGCCAGCAGCTTAACCCCGGGGGCGGACACTGAAGCTTTCTTT
CASSLTPGADTEAFF
>TRBV2|TRBD1|TRBJ1-1|.
TGTGCCAGCAGGCCTGGACAGGGACACACTGAAGCTTTCTTT
CASRPGQGHTEAFF
>TRBV11-3|.|TRBJ2-2|.
TGTGCCAGCAGCTTCGGACCACCGGGGACCGGGGAGCTGTTTTTT
CASSFGPPGTGELFF
>TRBV28|TRBD2|TRBJ2-5|.
TGTGCCAGCAGCCCGGGACTAGCGGGATCAGAGACCCAGTACTTC
CASSPGLAGSETQYF
>TRBV27|.|TRBJ1-1|.
TGTGCCAGCTGGAAAATAAACACTGAAGCTTTCTTT
CASWKINTEAFF
>TRBV6-5|TRBD1|TRBJ2-5|.
TGTGCCAGCAGTTACAGGGACAGTAAGCTGACCCAGTACTTC
CASSYRDSKLTQYF
>TRBV30|.|TRBJ1-6|.
TGTGCCTGGAGTGTATGGGCAGGGAGAAATTCACCCCTCCACTTT
CAWSVWAGRNSPLHF
>TRBV30|.|TRBJ1-1|.
TGTGCCTGGACCCCCCGGGCGAGCCCTGAAGCTTTCTTT
CAWTPRASPEAFF
>TRBV29-1|TRBD2|TRBJ2-3|.
TGCAGCGTTGGGGGACTAACGTTCACAGATACGCAGTATTTT
CSVGGLTFTDTQYF
>TRBV19|TRBD1|TRBJ1-4|once
TGTGCCAGTAGTATGACCCCGGGACAGCCTAATGAAAAACTGTTTTTT
CASSMTPGQPNEKLFF
>TRBV27|.|TRBJ1-4|.
TGTGCCAGCAGCAGGGCTCCCAGTGAAAAACTGTTTTTT
CASSRAPSEKLFF
>TRBV9|.|TRBJ1-1|.
TGTGCCAGCAATAAGCAAGATTACCCCGGCACTGAAGCTTTCTTT
CASNKQDYPGTEAFF
>TRBV18|TRBD1|TRBJ2-1|.
TGTGCCAGCTCACCACGACAGGGTCCGCCCTACAATGAGCAGTTCTTC
CASSPRQGPPYNEQFF
>TRBV3-1/TRBV3-2|.|TRBJ1-2|.
TGTGCCAGCAGCCAAGATCCCGGGACGGGTCTGGCGAGCTATGGCTACACCTTC
CASSQDPGTGLASYGYTF
>TRBV15|.|TRBJ1-5|.
TGTGCCACCAGCAGAGCGGGGGCTAGCAATCAGCCCCAGCATTTT
CATSRAGASNQPQHF
>TRBV7-2|TRBD1|TRBJ1-2|once
TGTGCCAGCAGCGGAGACAGGGGGATCGGCGGCTACACCTTC
CASSGDRGIGGYTF
>TRBV5-1|TRBD1|TRBJ1-2|.
TGCGCCAGCAGCCTACGACAGGGGGCCGGCTATGGCTACACCTTC
CASSLRQGAGYGYTF
>TRBV6-5|.|TRBJ1-1|.
TGTGCCAGCAGTTACTCGATAGGCAGGCGGCCTGAAGCTTTCTTT
CASSYSIGRRPEAFF
>TRBV20-1|.|TRBJ1-1|.
TGCAGAGCCGGGGCAGGCACTGAAGCTTTCTTT
CRAGAGTEAFF
>TRBV3-1/TRBV3-2|TRBD1|TRBJ1-2|once
TGTGCCAGCAGCCAAGAAGCCTACCCCGGGACAGCCTATGGCTACACCTTC
CASSQEAYPGTAYGYTF
>TRBV6-1|TRBD2|TRBJ2-3|.
TGTGCCAGCAGTCAAGGACTAGCGGGACGCACAGATACGCAGTATTTT
CASSQGLAGRTDTQYF
>TRBV5-1|TRBD1|TRBJ1-4|.
TGCGCCAGCAGATCCGGGACAGGAGATGAAAAACTGTTTTTT
CASRSGTGDEKLFF
>TRBV5-8|TRBD2|TRBJ2-1|.
TGTGCCAGCAGCTTCGGGGGGGGACTCGTTGAGCAGTTCTTC
CASSFGGGLVEQFF
>TRBV7-2|TRBD1|TRBJ2-1|.
TGTGCCAGCAGCTCCCCGACAGGGGCCTTCAATGAGCAGTTCTTC
CASSSPTGAFNEQFF
>TRBV19|.|TRBJ1-1|.
TGTGCCAGTAGTTATTGGGGCACTGAAGCTTTCTTT
CASSYWGTEAFF
>TRBV19|TRBD2|TRBJ2-2|.
TGTGCCAGTAGTCTTTTAGTGGGACTAGCGGGATTCGCCGGGGAGCTGTTTTTT
CASSLLVGLAGFAGELFF